The 28 T cell receptor beta chains in this list originate from one sample, sequenced in a study of chemoradiotherapy in HPV16-positive cancers. Libraries were prepared by immunoSEQ multiplex PCR; TCRdb keeps only in-frame clonotypes and omits some of them. Altogether about 24,000 clones are present, over 75% being singletons, with the ten largest covering more than 3.5%. The sequenced sample was blood, obtained from a patient who underwent chemoradiotherapy. These receptors all stem from a human donor with HPV-associated anogenital cancer.

The rearrangement links TRBV7-8 to TRBJ1-5; 7 bases are a match to TRBD1. V shed 4 bases, J shed 2 bases, and the junction held 5 bases outside the gene matches. CDR1 and CDR2 from the germline V gene are SGHVS and FQNEAQ. This CDR3 has 15 residues. The CDR3 DNA is TGTGCCAGCAGCTCATTAGGGACAGGCAATCAGCCCCAGCATTTT. Its translation: CASSSLGTGNQPQHF.

On this clone: The junction differs from germline at one of its ends, possibly a read error. Other DNA sequences from this sample encode an identical CDR3 as well. This chain's CDR3 is CASSPQGVAYEQYF. CDR3 bases: TGTGCCAGCAGCCCACAGGGGGTGGCCTACGAGCAATACTTC. The rearrangement links TRBV11-2 to TRBJ2-7, with 8 bases identical to TRBD1. CDR3 size: 14 residues. CDR1 and CDR2 from the germline V gene are SGHAT and FQNNGV.

The J gene is TRBJ2-5, the V gene TRBV18; 8 bases match TRBD1. Looked up from germline, CDR1 is KGHSH and CDR2 is LQKENI. The CDR3 contains 13 residues. Trimming at V came to 6 bases and at J to 3 bases, leaving 3 bases not matched to a gene. The CDR3 region has the DNA TGTGCCAGCTCCCGGGGACAGGAAGAGACCCAGTACTTC. Translation: CASSRGQEETQYF.

This clone is classed as medium-sized. CDR3 sequence: CASSSLVDEQYF. DNA of the CDR3: TGTGCCAGCAGCTCCCTAGTCGACGAGCAGTACTTC. V gene TRBV11-2 combines with J gene TRBJ2-7, with unresolved D. Trimming shortened V by 4 bases and J by 5 bases, and 9 bases separated the two germline ends. The CDR3 is made up of 12 amino acids. CDR1 and CDR2 (germline): SGHAT, FQNNGV. Full variable domain (remainder filled in from reference TRBV11-2 and TRBJ2-7): EAGVAQSPRYKIIEKRQSVAFWCNPISGHATLYWYQQILGQGPKLLIQFQNNGVVDDSQLPKDRFSAERLKGVDSTLKIQPAKLEDSAVYLCASSSLVDEQYFGPGTRLTVT.

The chain employs TRBV19 and TRBJ2-2, with 8 bases lining up with TRBD1. The germline V gene has CDR1 LNHDA and CDR2 SQIVND (reference sequence). Trimming removed 5 bases from V and 1 base from J; junction bases left unmatched: 3. The CDR3 runs to 15 residues. CDR3 region: CASSPGTGNTGELFF. CDR3 bases: TGTGCCAGTAGTCCCGGGACAGGGAACACCGGGGAGCTGTTTTTT.

The chain recombines TRBV4-3 with TRBJ2-3; 15 nucleotides match TRBD2. J was trimmed by 0 bases and V by 4 bases; bases with no gene match: 2. Germline V CDR1 and CDR2: LGHNA, YSLEER. CDR3 length: 17 residues. The CDR3 region has the DNA TGCGCCAGCAGCCCGGGACTAGCGGGGGGAAGCACAGATACGCAGTATTTT. Translating it yields CASSPGLAGGSTDTQYF.

This sequence joins TRBV5-5 and TRBJ2-5; D may be TRBD2 (5 bases). Germline lookup yields CDR1 SGHKS and CDR2 YYEKEE (reference sequence). V was clipped by 4 bases and J by 5 bases, with 15 bases between them. CDR3 length equals 14 residues. The CDR3 DNA reads as TGTGCCAGCAGCCTCAAATTGGGGAGCGAGACCCAGTACTTC. Translation: CASSLKLGSETQYF.

The genes are TRBV5-8 and TRBJ1-4, with a tentative D call TRBD1 (6 bases). The CDR3 totals 11 residues. Germline CDR1 is SGHTS and CDR2 is YDEGEE. The V end lost 1 base, the J end lost 16 bases, and 11 bases lay between the germline ends. DNA of the CDR3: TGTGCCAGCAGCTTGAGAGGGGGTCAGTTTTTT. Its translation is CASSLRGGQFF. Full variable domain (rest looked up from reference TRBV5-8 and TRBJ1-4): EAGVTQSPTHLIKTRGQQATLRCSPISGHTSVYWYQQALGLGLQFLLWYDEGEERNRGNFPPRFSGRQFPNYSSELNVNALELEDSALYLCASSLRGGQFFGSGTQLSVL.

V usage is TRBV7-3 and J usage is TRBJ1-2, with 10 bases that match TRBD1. Germline values: CDR1 SGHTA, CDR2 FQGTGA. The CDR3 runs to 14 residues. The J segment lost 6 bases and the V segment lost 5 bases, leaving 6 bases of the junction unmatched. The CDR3 sequence is CASSRSGTGDGYTF. CDR3 nucleotide sequence: TGTGCCAGCAGCAGATCCGGGACAGGGGATGGCTACACCTTC.

V is TRBV7-8 and J is TRBJ1-5; D ambiguous. The CDR3 is 14 amino acids. Trimming shortened V by 5 bases and J by 4 bases, and 12 bases separated the two germline ends. Germline lookup yields CDR1 SGHVS and CDR2 FQNEAQ. The CDR3 coding sequence is TGTGCCAGCAGCATTAGCGTGGGGAATCAGCCCCAGCATTTT. This gives the protein CASSISVGNQPQHF.

The chain uses TRBV28 and TRBJ2-3; D is possibly TRBD1 (6 bases). V dropped 5 bases and J dropped 4 bases, with 7 bases sitting between them. Germline values: CDR1 MDHEN, CDR2 SYDVKM. The CDR3 consists of 12 residues. The CDR3 DNA follows: TGTGCCAGCAGTACAGGGCCAGATACGCAGTATTTT. This sequence encodes CASSTGPDTQYF.

The chain combines TRBV25-1 with TRBJ1-1, with D possibly matching TRBD1 (6 bases). This CDR3 comprises 17 residues. V lost 1 base and J lost 1, with 16 bases in between. Germline V gene data show CDR1 as MGHDK and CDR2 as SYGVNS. The CDR3 loop is CASSEFGGRLKNTEAFF. The CDR3 nucleotides are TGTGCCAGCAGTGAATTCGGGGGGCGCCTGAAGAACACTGAAGCTTTCTTT.

This chain connects TRBV7-2 to TRBJ2-1; 14 bases fit TRBD2. Germline V gene sequence: CDR1 SGHTA, CDR2 FQGNSA. This CDR3 spans 19 amino acids. V was clipped by 5 bases and J by 4 bases; unmatched bases: 13. The CDR3 nucleotides are TGTGCCAGCAGCCCACGATCCGGGACTAGCGGGGGCAAATACAATGAGCAGTTCTTC. Its translation is CASSPRSGTSGGKYNEQFF.

This chain joins TRBV6-5 and TRBJ1-1, with a weak D call TRBD1 (6 bases). Between the trimmed V and J ends, which lost 6 bases and 1 base, there was a span of 12 bases. This CDR3 is 14 amino acids long. Germline CDR1 and CDR2: MNHEY and SVGAGI. CDR3: CASRPGQRNTEAFF. The CDR3 DNA is TGTGCCAGCAGGCCCGGACAGCGGAACACTGAAGCTTTCTTT.

The rearrangement uses TRBV6-6 and TRBJ1-2; 10 positions match TRBD1. V gave up 0 bases and J gave up 4 bases; unmatched junction bases: 5. CDR3 length: 16 residues. Germline-derived CDR1 and CDR2 are MNHNY and SVGAGI (reference sequence). In DNA, the CDR3 is TGTGCCAGCAGTTACTCGACAGGGGGCGTTGGCTATGGCTACACCTTC. It yields the protein CASSYSTGGVGYGYTF.

The chain recombines TRBV19 with TRBJ2-3; 8 bases line up with TRBD2. The CDR3 consists of 15 residues. V lost 7 bases and J lost 2; bases outside the gene matches: 8. Germline V gene sequence: CDR1 LNHDA, CDR2 SQIVND (reference sequence). In DNA, the CDR3 is TGTGCCAGTACCCGTGGCGGGGGGTTCACAGATACGCAGTATTTT. This codes for CASTRGGGFTDTQYF.

This clone appeared a single time. The rearrangement joins TRBV14 to TRBJ2-3; the match to TRBD1 covers 8 bases. In germline, CDR1 is SGHDN, CDR2 FVKESK. Losses at the gene ends were 6 bases for V and 6 bases for J; bases not matched to a gene: 14. The CDR3 has 16 amino acids. For the CDR3, the DNA is TGTGCCAGCAGTTCCATCGGGACAGGATTTTGGGATACGCAGTATTTT. As protein: CASSSIGTGFWDTQYF.

In nucleotides, the CDR3 is TGTGCCAGCAGGAGGAGGGGCTACCAAGAGACCCAGTACTTC. This gives the protein CASRRRGYQETQYF. The chain is built from TRBV2 and TRBJ2-5; D might be TRBD2 (6 bases). V was cut by 6 bases and J by 0 bases, with 11 bases left in between. The CDR3 sequence is 14 residues long. CDR1 SNHLY and CDR2 FYNNEI come from the germline V gene.

The chain uses TRBV7-6 and TRBJ2-2; TRBD2 agrees at 16 bases. This CDR3 has 18 amino acids. V was pared by 6 bases and J by 4 bases, with 8 bases of the junction left unmatched. Germline values: CDR1 SGHVS, CDR2 FNYEAQ. The CDR3 DNA is TGTGCCAGCAGACCGGGACTAGCGGGAGGGCCGAGCACCGGGGAGCTGTTTTTT. Protein product: CASRPGLAGGPSTGELFF.

This chain joins TRBV19 and TRBJ1-1, with 9 bases lining up with TRBD1. V dropped 5 bases and J dropped 0; count of bases not matched to a gene: 4. CDR1 LNHDA and CDR2 SQIVND come from the germline V gene (reference sequence). This CDR3 contains 15 residues. This CDR3 is CASSPDRGMNTEAFF. The CDR3 nucleotides read TGTGCCAGTAGTCCTGACAGGGGGATGAACACTGAAGCTTTCTTT.

The rearrangement links TRBV9 to TRBJ2-1, with D perhaps matching TRBD2 (5 bases). Trimming removed 0 bases from V and 9 bases from J, with 13 bases in between. Germline CDR1 is SGDLS and CDR2 is YYNGEE. This CDR3 is 14 amino acids long. The CDR3 is CASSVEPGLGEQFF. CDR3 coding DNA: TGTGCCAGCAGCGTAGAACCGGGGTTGGGTGAGCAGTTCTTC.

The CDR3 nucleotides read TGTGCCAGCAGCGGGGGACAGGGGAACACTGAAGCTTTCTTT. Amino acids: CASSGGQGNTEAFF. V and J are TRBV5-4 and TRBJ1-1; 9 nucleotides match TRBD1. Trimming took 4 bases from V and 1 from J; bases not matched to a gene: 2. CDR1 is SGHNT and CDR2 is YYREEE in the germline V gene (reference sequence). This CDR3 contains 14 residues.

V is TRBV5-1 and J is TRBJ2-1, with 9 bases lining up with TRBD2. The CDR3 extends over 14 amino acids. V was clipped by 4 bases and J by 5 bases; unmatched bases: 4. CDR1 and CDR2 (germline): SGHRS, YFSETQ. CDR3 amino acids: CASSPGTSHNEQFF. The CDR3 DNA reads TGCGCCAGCAGCCCCGGGACTAGCCACAATGAGCAGTTCTTC. The full variable domain, in which reference TRBV5-1 and TRBJ2-1 provide the parts outside the CDR3, is KAGVTQTPRYLIKTRGQQVTLSCSPISGHRSVSWYQQTPGQGLQFLFEYFSETQRNKGNFPGRFSGRQFSNSRSEMNVSTLELGDSALYLCASSPGTSHNEQFFGPGTRLTVL.

CDR3 amino acids: CASSVGTVMETQYF. The CDR3 DNA reads TGTGCCAGCAGCGTTGGTACGGTTATGGAGACCCAGTACTTC. The chain combines TRBV9 with TRBJ2-5; no reliable D call. The CDR3 runs to 14 residues. Germline V gene data show CDR1 as SGDLS and CDR2 as YYNGEE. Deletions cut 2 bases from V and 5 bases from J, with 13 bases between.

This sequence joins TRBV9 and TRBJ2-6; D may correspond to TRBD1 or TRBD2 (6 bases each). Per germline, CDR1 SGDLS and CDR2 YYNGEE. This CDR3 has 15 residues. With 3 bases removed from V and 2 bases from J, the gap between germline ends came to 9 bases. CDR3 DNA: TGTGCCAGCAGCGCCGGGGGCGCTGGGGCCAACGTCCTGACTTTC. Amino acids: CASSAGGAGANVLTF.

The CDR3 sequence is CASSRSGGLNNEQFF. The CDR3 DNA reads TGTGCCAGCAGTCGAAGCGGGGGACTAAACAATGAGCAGTTCTTC. The J gene is TRBJ2-1, the V gene TRBV25-1, with 8 bases identical to TRBD2. The CDR3 consists of 15 residues. CDR1 MGHDK and CDR2 SYGVNS come from the germline V gene. J was trimmed by 5 bases and V by 5 bases; bases with no gene match: 8.

The rearrangement joins TRBV6-1 to TRBJ1-3; unclear D gene. CDR1 is MNHNS, CDR2 SASEGT, per germline. This CDR3 spans 16 amino acids. Trimming took off 2 bases at V and 0 bases at J, with 11 bases between the two ends. CDR3 region: CASSENPSLSGNTIYF. In DNA form, the CDR3 reads TGTGCCAGCAGTGAAAATCCCAGCCTCTCTGGAAACACCATATATTTT.

The rearrangement links TRBV6-1 to TRBJ1-1, with 9 bases identical to TRBD1. The germline V gene has CDR1 MNHNS and CDR2 SASEGT. The CDR3 spans 13 residues. Trimming removed 6 bases from V and 4 bases from J; junction bases left unmatched: 3. The CDR3 sequence is CASRQTGGTEAFF. CDR3 nucleotides: TGTGCCAGCAGGCAGACAGGGGGCACTGAAGCTTTCTTT.